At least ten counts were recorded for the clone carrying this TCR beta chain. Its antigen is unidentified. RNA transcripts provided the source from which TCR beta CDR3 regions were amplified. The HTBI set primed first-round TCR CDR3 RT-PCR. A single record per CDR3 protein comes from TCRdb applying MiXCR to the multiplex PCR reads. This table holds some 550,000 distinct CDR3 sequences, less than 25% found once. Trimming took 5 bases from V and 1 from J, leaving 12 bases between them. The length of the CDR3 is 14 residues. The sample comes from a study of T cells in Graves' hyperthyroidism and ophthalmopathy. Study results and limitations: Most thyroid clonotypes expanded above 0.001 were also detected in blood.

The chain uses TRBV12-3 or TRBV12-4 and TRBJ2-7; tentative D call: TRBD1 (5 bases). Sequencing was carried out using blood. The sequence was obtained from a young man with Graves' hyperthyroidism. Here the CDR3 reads CASSLGHPSYEQYF. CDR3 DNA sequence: TGTGCCAGCAGTCTAGGACATCCTTCCTACGAGCAGTACTTC.